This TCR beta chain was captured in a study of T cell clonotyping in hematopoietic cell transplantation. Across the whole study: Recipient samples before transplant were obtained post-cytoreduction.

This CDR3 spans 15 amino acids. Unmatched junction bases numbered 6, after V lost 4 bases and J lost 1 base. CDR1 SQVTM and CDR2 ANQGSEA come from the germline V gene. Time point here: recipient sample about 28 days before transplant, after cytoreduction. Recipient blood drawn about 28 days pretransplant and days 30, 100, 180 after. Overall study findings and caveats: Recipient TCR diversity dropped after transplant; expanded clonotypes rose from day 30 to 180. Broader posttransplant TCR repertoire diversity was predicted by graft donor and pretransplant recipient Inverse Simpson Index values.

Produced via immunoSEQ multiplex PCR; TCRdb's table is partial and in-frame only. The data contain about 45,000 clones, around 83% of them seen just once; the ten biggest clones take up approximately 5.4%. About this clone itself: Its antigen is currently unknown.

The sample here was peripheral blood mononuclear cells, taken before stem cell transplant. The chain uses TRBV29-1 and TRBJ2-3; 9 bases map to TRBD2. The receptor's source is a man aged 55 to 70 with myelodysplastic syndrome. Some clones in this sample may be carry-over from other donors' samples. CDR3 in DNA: TGCAGCGTTGTCGGGGCTAGCGGGGGCACAGATACGCAGTATTTT. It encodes CSVVGASGGTDTQYF.